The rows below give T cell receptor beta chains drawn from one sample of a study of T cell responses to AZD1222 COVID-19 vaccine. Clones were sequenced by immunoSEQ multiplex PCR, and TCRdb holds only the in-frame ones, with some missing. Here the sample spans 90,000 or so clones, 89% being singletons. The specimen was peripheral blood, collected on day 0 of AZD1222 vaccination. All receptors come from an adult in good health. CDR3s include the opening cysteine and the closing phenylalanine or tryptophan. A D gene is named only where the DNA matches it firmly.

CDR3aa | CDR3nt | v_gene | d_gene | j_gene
CASSTPSGTGEQSSYNEQFF | TGTGCCAGCAGTACCCCATCCGGGACAGGGGAACAGAGCTCCTACAATGAGCAGTTCTTC | TRBV27 | TRBD1 | TRBJ2-1
CASSLDPGDSRYEQYF | TGTGCCAGCAGCTTAGATCCAGGGGACAGTCGGTACGAGCAGTACTTC | TRBV11-1 | TRBD1 | TRBJ2-7
CAWSVGFSSSGNTIYF | TGTGCCTGGAGTGTAGGGTTCAGCAGCTCTGGAAACACCATATATTTT | TRBV30 | . | TRBJ1-3
CASSSNGQPQHF | TGTGCCAGCAGCTCCAATGGGCAGCCCCAGCATTTT | TRBV11-2 | . | TRBJ1-5
CASSLLKGDVGYTF | TGCGCCAGCAGCTTGTTGAAAGGGGACGTTGGCTACACCTTC | TRBV5-1 | . | TRBJ1-2
CASSSEDLFGAFF | TGTGCCAGCAGTTCTGAAGATCTGTTCGGAGCTTTCTTT | TRBV12-3/TRBV12-4 | . | TRBJ1-1
CASRRVDVNEQFF | TGTGCCAGTAGGAGAGTAGATGTAAATGAGCAGTTCTTC | TRBV19 | . | TRBJ2-1
CASSLGGGWSGTDTQYF | TGTGCCAGCAGCTTAGGCGGAGGGTGGTCGGGGACAGATACGCAGTATTTT | TRBV7-2 | . | TRBJ2-3
CASSPSGQDGAFF | TGTGCCAGCAGTCCATCGGGACAGGACGGGGCTTTCTTT | TRBV27 | TRBD1 | TRBJ1-1
CASSLLAEVYEQYF | TGCGCCAGCAGCTTACTAGCGGAGGTCTACGAGCAGTACTTC | TRBV5-1 | TRBD2 | TRBJ2-7
CASSIFFTATNEKLFF | TGTGCCAGTAGTATATTTTTCACGGCAACTAATGAAAAACTGTTTTTT | TRBV19 | . | TRBJ1-4
CASSDSNTGANVLTF | TGTGCCAGCAGTGACTCGAACACTGGGGCCAACGTCCTGACTTTC | TRBV6-4 | . | TRBJ2-6